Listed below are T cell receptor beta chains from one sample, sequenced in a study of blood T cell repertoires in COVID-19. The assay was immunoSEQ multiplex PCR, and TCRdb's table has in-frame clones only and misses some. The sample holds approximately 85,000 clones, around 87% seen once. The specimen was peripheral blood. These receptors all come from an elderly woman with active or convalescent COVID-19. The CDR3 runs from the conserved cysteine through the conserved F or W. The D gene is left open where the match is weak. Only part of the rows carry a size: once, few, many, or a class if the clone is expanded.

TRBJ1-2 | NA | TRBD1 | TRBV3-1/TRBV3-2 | TGTGCCAGCAGCCAACTCTTAGGACAGGGGGAACTTGGCTATGGCTACACCTTC | CASSQLLGQGELGYGYTF
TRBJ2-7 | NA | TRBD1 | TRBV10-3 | TGTGCCATCAGTGCCGGACAGGGGGCGCGGGAGCAGTACTTC | CAISAGQGAREQYF
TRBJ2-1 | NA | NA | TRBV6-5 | TGTGCCAGCAGTTACAAAATGAACGGAGACAATGAGCAGTTCTTC | CASSYKMNGDNEQFF
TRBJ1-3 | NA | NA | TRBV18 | TGTGCCAGTGGAGCGGAGGCGGGAAACACCATATATTTT | CASGAEAGNTIYF
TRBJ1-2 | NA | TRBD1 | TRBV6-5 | TGTGCCAGCCGCCCAGTGACAGGGGGTGTGGAGGGCTACACCTTC | CASRPVTGGVEGYTF
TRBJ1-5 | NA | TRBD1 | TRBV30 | TGTGCCTGGAGCGGGGACAGGGGGGAACCCCAGCATTTT | CAWSGDRGEPQHF
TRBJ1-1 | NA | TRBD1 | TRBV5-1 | TGCGCCAGCAGCGAAACAGGGGCGAACACTGAAGCTTTCTTT | CASSETGANTEAFF
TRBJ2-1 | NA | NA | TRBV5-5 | TGTGCCAGCAGCTTGGCCGAGTGGGGCACTGATGAGCAGTTCTTC | CASSLAEWGTDEQFF
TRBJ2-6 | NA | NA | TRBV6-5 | TGTGCCAGCAGTCAACAGGTCTCTGGGGCCAACGTCCTGACTTTC | CASSQQVSGANVLTF
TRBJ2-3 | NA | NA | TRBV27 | TGTGCCAGCAGTTTTGAATACGCCCGCGCAGATACGCAGTATTTT | CASSFEYARADTQYF
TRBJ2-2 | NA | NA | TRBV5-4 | TGTGCCAGCAGCACAACCACAGGGTGGGACACCGGGGAGCTGTTTTTT | CASSTTTGWDTGELFF
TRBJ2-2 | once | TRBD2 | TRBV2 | TGTGCCAGCAGTGAACGGCTAGCGGGAGACACCGGGGAGCTGTTTTTT | CASSERLAGDTGELFF
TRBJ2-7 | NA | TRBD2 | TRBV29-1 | TGCAGCGTCTCCTTGGGTCCGGGACTAGAGGAGCAGTACTTC | CSVSLGPGLEEQYF
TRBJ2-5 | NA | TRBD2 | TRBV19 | TGTGCCAGTAGTCCGGGACTAGCGCTGGTCGGGACCCAGTACTTC | CASSPGLALVGTQYF
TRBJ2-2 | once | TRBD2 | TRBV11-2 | TGTGCCAGCACCATTACTAGCGGGAGAGCCGGGGAGCTGTTTTTT | CASTITSGRAGELFF
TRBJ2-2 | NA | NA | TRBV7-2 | TGTGCCAGCAGCTTGTTAAAGGAGGGCGGGGAGCTGTTTTTT | CASSLLKEGGELFF
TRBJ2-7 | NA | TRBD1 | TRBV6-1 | TGTGCCAGCAGTGAATCGGGACAGGGGACCTACGAGCAGTACTTC | CASSESGQGTYEQYF
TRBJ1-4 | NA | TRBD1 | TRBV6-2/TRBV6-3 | TGTGCCAGCAGTCGAGGGGGCTTGAATGAAAAACTGTTTTTT | CASSRGGLNEKLFF
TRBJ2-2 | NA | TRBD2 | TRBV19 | TGTGCCAGTAGTCCACTAGCGGGTAAAGGGGAGCTGTTTTTT | CASSPLAGKGELFF
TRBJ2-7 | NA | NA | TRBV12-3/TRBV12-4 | TGTGCCAGCAGTTTAGCGCTACACGAGCAGTACTTC | CASSLALHEQYF
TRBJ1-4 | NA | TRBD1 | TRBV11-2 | TGTGCCAGCAGCGGGACAGGGGGCAGGAGTACAACTAATGAAAAACTGTTTTTT | CASSGTGGRSTTNEKLFF
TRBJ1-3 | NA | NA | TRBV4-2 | TGTGCCAGCAGCCAAGAGCCGGGCTCTGGAAACACCATATATTTT | CASSQEPGSGNTIYF
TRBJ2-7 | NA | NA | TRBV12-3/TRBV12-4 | TGTGCCAGCAGTTTAGCCAGCGGTAGCGAGCAGTACTTC | CASSLASGSEQYF
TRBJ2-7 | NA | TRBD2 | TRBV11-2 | TGTGCCAGCAGCGGGACTAGCGGGGCGCACGAGCAGTACTTC | CASSGTSGAHEQYF
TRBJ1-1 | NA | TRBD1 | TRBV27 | TGTGCCAGCAGTATACAGGGGGCTGATCTTGTGTTTGCTTTCTTT | CASSIQGADLVFAFF
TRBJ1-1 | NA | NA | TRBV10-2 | TGCGCCAGCAAAAGACAGAACACTGAAGCTTTCTTT | CASKRQNTEAFF
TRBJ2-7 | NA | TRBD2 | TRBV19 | TGTGCCAGTAGCACTAGCGGGGCCTACGAGCAGTACTTC | CASSTSGAYEQYF
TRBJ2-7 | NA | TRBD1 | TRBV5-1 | TGCGCCAGCAGCCCGGACAGGGCCCCCTACGAGCAGTACTTC | CASSPDRAPYEQYF
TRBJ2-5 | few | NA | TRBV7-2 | TGTGCCAGCAGCCCAACTAGGGACTCAGAGACCCAGTACTTC | CASSPTRDSETQYF
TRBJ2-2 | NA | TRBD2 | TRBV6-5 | TGTGCCACGGAAGCGGGAGCGTATACCGGGGAGCTGTTTTTT | CATEAGAYTGELFF
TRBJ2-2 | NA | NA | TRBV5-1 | TGCGCCAGCAGCACAGGAGATTGGAACACCGGGGAGCTGTTTTTT | CASSTGDWNTGELFF
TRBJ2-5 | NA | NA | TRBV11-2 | TGTGCCAGCAGCTTAGATCGAGGAGAAGAGACCCAGTACTTC | CASSLDRGEETQYF